This record covers a single TCR beta chain. Antigen specificity is unknown. This entry is derived from a study of siplizumab effects on memory and regulatory T cells. Notes on the study in general: Siplizumab significantly lowered the alloreactive sequences that could be traced to unstimulated CD4+ memory cells. Versus more than 25% in controls, the mappable alloreactive CD4+ clones averaged roughly 68% Treg-derived with siplizumab. Naive T cells seemed more diverse than memory cells and seemed major alloresponse contributors.

V dropped 1 base and J dropped 6 bases, with 11 bases sitting between them. The V gene's germline CDR1 is KGHSH and CDR2 LQKENI. This CDR3 region has 14 residues. Sequencing of each sample assayed approximately 110,000 TCR templates. Libraries were prepared by immunoSEQ multiplex PCR; TCRdb keeps only in-frame clonotypes and omits some of them. The sample has 90,000 to 150,000 clones, roughly 95% seen once. The specimen sequenced was non-Treg CD4+ T cells sorted from blood. This chain uses TRBV18 with TRBJ2-3, with D tentatively TRBD1 (5 bases). This clonotype was obtained from a human donor in good health. This chain's CDR3 is CASSPLLGRDTQYF. The CDR3, as DNA: TGTGCCAGCTCACCACTACTGGGGCGGGATACGCAGTATTTT.